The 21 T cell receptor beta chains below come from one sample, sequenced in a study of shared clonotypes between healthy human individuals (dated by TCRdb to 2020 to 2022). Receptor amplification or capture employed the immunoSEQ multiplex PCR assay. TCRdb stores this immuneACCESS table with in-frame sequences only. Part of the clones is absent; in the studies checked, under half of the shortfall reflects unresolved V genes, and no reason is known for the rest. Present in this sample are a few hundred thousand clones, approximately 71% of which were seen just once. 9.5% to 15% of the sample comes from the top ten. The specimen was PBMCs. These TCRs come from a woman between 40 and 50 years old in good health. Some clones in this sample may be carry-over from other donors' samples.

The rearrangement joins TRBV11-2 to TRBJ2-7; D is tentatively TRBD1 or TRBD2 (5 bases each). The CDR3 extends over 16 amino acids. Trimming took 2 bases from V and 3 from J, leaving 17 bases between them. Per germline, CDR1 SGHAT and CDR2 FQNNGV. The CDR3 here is CASSLSHRWGNYEQYF. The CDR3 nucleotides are TGTGCCAGCAGCTTATCCCACAGGTGGGGGAACTACGAGCAGTACTTC.

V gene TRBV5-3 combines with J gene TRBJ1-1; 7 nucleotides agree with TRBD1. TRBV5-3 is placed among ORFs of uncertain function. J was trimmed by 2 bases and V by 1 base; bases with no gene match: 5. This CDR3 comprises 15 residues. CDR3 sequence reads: CARSLFTGENTEAFF. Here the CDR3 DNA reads TGTGCCAGAAGCTTGTTTACAGGGGAAAACACTGAAGCTTTCTTT.

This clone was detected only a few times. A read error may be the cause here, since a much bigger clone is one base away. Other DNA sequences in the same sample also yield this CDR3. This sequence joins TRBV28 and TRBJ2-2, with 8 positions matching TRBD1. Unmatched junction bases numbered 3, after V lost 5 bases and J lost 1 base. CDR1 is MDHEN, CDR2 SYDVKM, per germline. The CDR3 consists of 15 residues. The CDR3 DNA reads TGTGCCAGCAGTCCCGGGACAGGGAACACCGGGGAGCTGTTTTTT. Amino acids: CASSPGTGNTGELFF.

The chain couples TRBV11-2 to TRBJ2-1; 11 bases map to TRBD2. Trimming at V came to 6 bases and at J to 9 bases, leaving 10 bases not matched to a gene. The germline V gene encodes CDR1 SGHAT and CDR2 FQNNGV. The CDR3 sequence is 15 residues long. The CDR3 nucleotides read TGTGCCAGCAGTCCACCGGGACTAGCGGCTCCTGAGCAGTTCTTC. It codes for CASSPPGLAAPEQFF. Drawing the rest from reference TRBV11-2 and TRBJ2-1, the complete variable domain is EAGVAQSPRYKIIEKRQSVAFWCNPISGHATLYWYQQILGQGPKLLIQFQNNGVVDDSQLPKDRFSAERLKGVDSTLKIQPAKLEDSAVYLCASSPPGLAAPEQFFGPGTRLTVL.

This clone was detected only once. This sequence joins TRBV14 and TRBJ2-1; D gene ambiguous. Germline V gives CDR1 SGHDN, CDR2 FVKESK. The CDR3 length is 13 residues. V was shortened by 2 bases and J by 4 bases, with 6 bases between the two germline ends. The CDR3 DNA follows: TGTGCCAGCAGCCAAAATAGTTACAATGAGCAGTTCTTC. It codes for CASSQNSYNEQFF.

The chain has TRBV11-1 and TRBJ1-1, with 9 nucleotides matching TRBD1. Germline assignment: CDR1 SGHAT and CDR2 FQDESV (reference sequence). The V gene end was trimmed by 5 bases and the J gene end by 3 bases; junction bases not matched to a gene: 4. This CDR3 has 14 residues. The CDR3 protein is CASSPDRGDTEAFF. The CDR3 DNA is TGTGCCAGCAGCCCTGACAGGGGGGACACTGAAGCTTTCTTT. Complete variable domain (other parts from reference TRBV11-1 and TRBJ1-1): EAEVAQSPRYKITEKSQAVAFWCDPISGHATLYWYRQILGQGPELLVQFQDESVVDDSQLPKDRFSAERLKGVDSTLKIQPAELGDSAMYLCASSPDRGDTEAFFGQGTRLTVV.

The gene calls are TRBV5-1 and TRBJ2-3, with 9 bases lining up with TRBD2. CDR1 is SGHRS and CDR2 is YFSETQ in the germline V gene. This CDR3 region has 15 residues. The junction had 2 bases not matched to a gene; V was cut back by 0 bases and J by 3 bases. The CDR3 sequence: CASSLDGLATDTQYF. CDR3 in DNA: TGCGCCAGCAGCTTGGATGGACTAGCGACAGATACGCAGTATTTT.

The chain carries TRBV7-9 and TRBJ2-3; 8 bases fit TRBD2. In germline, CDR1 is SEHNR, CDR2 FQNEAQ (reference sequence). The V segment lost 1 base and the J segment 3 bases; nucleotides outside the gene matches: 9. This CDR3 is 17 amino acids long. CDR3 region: CASSLGVAGLVTDTQYF. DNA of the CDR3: TGTGCCAGCAGCTTAGGAGTAGCGGGATTGGTGACAGATACGCAGTATTTT.

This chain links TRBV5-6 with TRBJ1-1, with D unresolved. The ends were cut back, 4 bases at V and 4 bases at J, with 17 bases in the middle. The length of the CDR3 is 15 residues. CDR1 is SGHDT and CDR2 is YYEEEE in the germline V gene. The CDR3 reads CASSAGTGWRTEAFF. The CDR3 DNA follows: TGTGCCAGCAGCGCTGGTACGGGGTGGCGCACTGAAGCTTTCTTT. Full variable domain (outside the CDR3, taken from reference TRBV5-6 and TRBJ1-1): DAGVTQSPTHLIKTRGQQVTLRCSPKSGHDTVSWYQQALGQGPQFIFQYYEEEERQRGNFPDRFSGHQFPNYSSELNVNALLLGDSALYLCASSAGTGWRTEAFFGQGTRLTVV.

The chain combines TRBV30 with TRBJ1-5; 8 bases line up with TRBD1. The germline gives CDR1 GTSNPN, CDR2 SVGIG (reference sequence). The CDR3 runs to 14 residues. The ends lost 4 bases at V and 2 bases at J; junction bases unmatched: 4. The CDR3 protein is CAWNEDRGNQPQHF. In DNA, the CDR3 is TGTGCCTGGAACGAGGACAGGGGCAATCAGCCCCAGCATTTT.

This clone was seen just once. CDR3 protein: CASSWGQGTGEQFF. DNA for the CDR3: TGTGCCAGCAGCTGGGGACAGGGTACGGGTGAGCAGTTCTTC. The V and J genes are TRBV7-7 and TRBJ2-1; 9 bases are shared with TRBD1. The V gene's germline CDR1 is SSHAT and CDR2 FNYEAQ (reference sequence). The CDR3 extends over 14 amino acids. V trimming: 4 bases; J trimming: 9 bases; junction bases outside the gene matches: 7.

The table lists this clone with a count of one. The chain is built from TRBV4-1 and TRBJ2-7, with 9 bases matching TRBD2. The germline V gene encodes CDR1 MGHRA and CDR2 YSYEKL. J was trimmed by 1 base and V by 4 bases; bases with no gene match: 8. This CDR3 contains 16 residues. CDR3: CASSPFNSGSSYEQYF. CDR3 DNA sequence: TGCGCCAGCAGCCCCTTTAATAGCGGGAGTTCCTACGAGCAGTACTTC.

CDR3 nucleotide sequence: TGTGCCAGCAGATTGGATACTTACGAGCAGTACTTC. This translates into CASRLDTYEQYF. The genes are TRBV2 and TRBJ2-5; D not certain. The J call may be faulty, since TRBJ2-7 better matches the DNA end. This CDR3 has 12 amino acids. Per germline, CDR1 SNHLY and CDR2 FYNNEI.

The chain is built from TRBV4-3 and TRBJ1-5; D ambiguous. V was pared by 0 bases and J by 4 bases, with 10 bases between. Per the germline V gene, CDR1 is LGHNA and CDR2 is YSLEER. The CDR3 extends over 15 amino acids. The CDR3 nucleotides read TGCGCCAGCAGCCAAGATCGGTCCTTTAATCAGCCCCAGCATTTT. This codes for CASSQDRSFNQPQHF.

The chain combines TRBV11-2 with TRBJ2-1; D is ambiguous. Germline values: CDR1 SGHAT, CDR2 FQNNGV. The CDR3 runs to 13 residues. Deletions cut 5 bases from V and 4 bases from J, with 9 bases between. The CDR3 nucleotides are TGTGCCAGCAGCCCCGACCGTTACAATGAGCAGTTCTTC. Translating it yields CASSPDRYNEQFF.

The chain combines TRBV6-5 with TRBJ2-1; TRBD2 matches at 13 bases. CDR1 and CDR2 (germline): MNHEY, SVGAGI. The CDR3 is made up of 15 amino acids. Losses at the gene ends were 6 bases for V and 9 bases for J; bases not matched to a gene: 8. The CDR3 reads CASSPTSGRAVEQFF. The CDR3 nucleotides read TGTGCCAGCAGCCCAACTAGCGGGAGGGCCGTTGAGCAGTTCTTC.

The CDR3 bases are TGTGCCAGTAGTATAGAGAGGGGCTCCCTCCTGAGGGGAGGGCCTCGGCAGTTCTTC. Protein: CASSIERGSLLRGGPRQFF. This rearrangement joins TRBV19 to TRBJ2-1; 7 nucleotides agree with TRBD2. Trimming took 0 bases from V and 12 from J; bases not matched to a gene: 23. Germline-derived CDR1 and CDR2 are LNHDA and SQIVND (reference sequence). There are 19 residues in the CDR3.

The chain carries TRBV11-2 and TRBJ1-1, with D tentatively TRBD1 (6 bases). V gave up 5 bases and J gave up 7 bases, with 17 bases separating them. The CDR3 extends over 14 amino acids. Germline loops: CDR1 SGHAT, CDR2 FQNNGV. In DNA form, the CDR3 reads TGTGCCAGCAGCCCGCCAATCGACAGGCGTGAAGCTTTCTTT. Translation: CASSPPIDRREAFF.

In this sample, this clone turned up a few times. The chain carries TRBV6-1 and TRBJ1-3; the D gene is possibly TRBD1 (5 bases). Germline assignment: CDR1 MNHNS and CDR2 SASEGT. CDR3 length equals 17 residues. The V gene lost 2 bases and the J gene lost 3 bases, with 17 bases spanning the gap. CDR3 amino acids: CASSESSAGSLGNTIYF. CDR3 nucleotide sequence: TGTGCCAGCAGTGAATCGTCGGCAGGGAGTCTTGGAAACACCATATATTTT.

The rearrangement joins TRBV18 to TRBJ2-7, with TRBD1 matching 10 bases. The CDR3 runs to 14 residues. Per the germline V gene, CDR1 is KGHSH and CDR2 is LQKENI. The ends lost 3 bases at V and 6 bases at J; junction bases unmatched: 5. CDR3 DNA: TGTGCCAGCTCACCGGGACAGGGGACCCTCGAGCAGTACTTC. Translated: CASSPGQGTLEQYF.

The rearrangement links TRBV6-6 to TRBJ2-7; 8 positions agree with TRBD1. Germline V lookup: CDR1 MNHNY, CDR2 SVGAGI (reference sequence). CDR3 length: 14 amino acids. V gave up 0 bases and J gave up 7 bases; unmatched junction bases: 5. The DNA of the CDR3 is TGTGCCAGCAGTTACTCGGACAGGGATCTGGAGCAGTACTTC. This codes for CASSYSDRDLEQYF.